The 8 T cell receptor beta chains given below trace back to one sample, sequenced in a study of T cells generated in artificial thymic organoids. Separate semi-nested PCRs amplified TCRalpha and TCRbeta libraries using constant-region reverse primers in TRAC or TRBC. Each CDR3 protein is one row after TCRdb ran MiXCR on the 5' RACE reads. The table has about 6,000 distinct CDR3 sequences, 32% seen once; the top ten hold less than 3%. The sequenced sample consisted of naive CD8+ T cells from blood. As for subset: CD3+TCRalphabeta+CD8SP T cells; for blood, CD45RO-CCR7+ naive CD8+ T cells. The receptors come from a human donor who gave cord blood stem cells for thymic organoid culture, a cardiac surgery patient who gave postnatal thymus, or a blood donor (not recorded which).

V is TRBV4-1 and J is TRBJ2-5; no clear D gene. V lost 4 bases to trimming and J lost 2 bases, with 11 bases between them. Germline CDR1 is MGHRA and CDR2 is YSYEKL. The CDR3 has 14 residues. In DNA, the CDR3 is TGCGCCAGCAGCCTCGTCGTTGGGCAAGAGACCCAGTACTTC. Protein sequence: CASSLVVGQETQYF.

This chain connects TRBV7-9 to TRBJ2-7; the match to TRBD1 covers 8 bases. CDR1 is SEHNR and CDR2 is FQNEAQ in the germline V gene (reference sequence). The CDR3 runs 14 residues. The V segment lost 5 bases and the J segment 3 bases; nucleotides outside the gene matches: 6. The CDR3 sequence is CASSPPRGLYEQYF. CDR3 DNA sequence: TGTGCCAGCAGCCCCCCCAGGGGGCTCTACGAGCAGTACTTC.

This clonotype was found once. The rearrangement uses TRBV24-1 and TRBJ1-3, with a weak D call TRBD1 (6 bases). V dropped 12 bases and J dropped 7 bases, with 15 bases sitting between them. The germline V gene encodes CDR1 KGHDR and CDR2 SFDVKD. The CDR3 runs to 12 residues. The CDR3 coding sequence is TGTGCCGCCAAAACAGGGTGGAACACCATATATTTT. This gives the protein CAAKTGWNTIYF.

The rearrangement links TRBV4-3 to TRBJ2-3; D ambiguous. Looked up from germline, CDR1 is LGHNA and CDR2 is YSLEER. V lost 4 bases to trimming and J lost 3 bases, with 11 bases between them. The CDR3 contains 14 residues. This chain's CDR3 is CASSLRPRTDTQYF. DNA of the CDR3: TGCGCCAGCAGCCTCCGGCCGAGGACAGATACGCAGTATTTT.

This clonotype is medium-sized (0.01 to 0.1%) by share. The chain has TRBV12-3 or TRBV12-4 and TRBJ2-1; 12 positions agree with TRBD2. Losses at the gene ends were 6 bases for V and 9 bases for J; bases not matched to a gene: 12. CDR3 length equals 16 residues. The CDR3 nucleotides read TGTGCCAGCAGCCCCTGGCTAGCGGGGGGGCCTAGTGAGCAGTTCTTC. This translates into CASSPWLAGGPSEQFF.

J is TRBJ2-1 and V is TRBV7-9; D is undetermined. The CDR3 is 12 residues long. Germline loops: CDR1 SEHNR, CDR2 FQNEAQ (reference sequence). Trimming stripped 5 bases from V and 6 bases from J, with 8 bases between. In DNA, the CDR3 is TGTGCCAGCAGCCCCCTTGGCAATGAGCAGTTCTTC. This encodes CASSPLGNEQFF.

By frequency in the sample, this clonotype is medium-sized. The chain joins TRBV29-1 to TRBJ2-6; TRBD1 aligns across 8 bases. The CDR3 has 18 residues. Germline V gene data show CDR1 as SQVTM and CDR2 as ANQGSEA. With 0 bases clipped from V and 4 bases from J, the junction kept 11 bases outside the gene matches. The CDR3 DNA is TGCAGCGTTGAAGATAGTGTTCAGGGGGCGCCCGGGGCCAACGTCCTGACTTTC. This codes for CSVEDSVQGAPGANVLTF.

The rearrangement uses TRBV7-9 and TRBJ1-6; possible D gene TRBD1, 6 bases. Germline-derived CDR1 and CDR2 are SEHNR and FQNEAQ (reference sequence). CDR3 size: 16 residues. Trimming pared 5 bases from V and 5 bases from J, leaving 16 bases between. The CDR3 DNA sequence: TGTGCCAGCAGCGCCGCGGGGGCTATCCATAATTCACCCCTCCACTTT. The encoded protein is CASSAAGAIHNSPLHF.